This TCR beta chain emerged from a study of regulatory T cells in long-lasting Graves disease. Assembly of TCR beta libraries relied on iRepertoire HTBI primers together with Arm-PCR of CDR3 regions. A single record per CDR3 protein comes from TCRdb applying MiXCR to the multiplex PCR reads. Among 450,000 or so distinct CDR3 sequences listed, around a fifth were seen once. Concerning this clonotype itself: Its antigen is as yet unknown.

Trimming removed 0 bases from V and 4 bases from J; junction bases left unmatched: 8. CDR1 is LNHNV and CDR2 is YYDKDF in the germline V gene (reference sequence). This CDR3 is built from 17 residues. The study's findings and limits: Sampling was limited to peripheral blood rather than thyroid tissue. TRBV28, TRBJ1-2 and TRBJ2-5 were favored in persistent disease. Those with persistent Graves' had less TCR diversity than newly diagnosed patients.

Specified time point: persistent/refractory GD, antithyroid drugs over 5 years with positive TRAb. Following extraction of RNA from PBMCs, that RNA was used to make the TCR library. The input for sequencing was peripheral blood mononuclear cells (PBMCs), taken when the disease was refractory, from a patient treated with antithyroid drugs. The receptor was isolated from a female donor with Graves disease. V usage is TRBV15 and J usage is TRBJ2-3, with 9 bases aligning to TRBD2. In DNA, the CDR3 is TGTGCCACCAGCAGAGACGGTAGCGGGAGTCATTCAGATACGCAGTATTTT. Encoded protein: CATSRDGSGSHSDTQYF.